This T cell receptor beta chain was obtained from a study of blood T cell repertoires in COVID-19. Looking at the study overall: Italy, Spain and the United States were the sources of the convalescent and acute COVID-19 samples. The cDNA or gDNA used as material had been derived from T cells, B-cell-depleted T cells, or PBMCs.

The CDR3 length is 14 residues. V shed 5 bases and J shed 1 base, with 11 bases lying between them. Germline assignment: CDR1 SGHVS and CDR2 FQNEAQ. Authors' methods: How many nucleated cells were present was estimated from reference gene primer amplification. Sequenced by immunoSEQ multiplex PCR; TCRdb stores in-frame clones only, minus some. V, J and clone size reflect that table, while D and trimming were determined from the DNA. The table has 150,000 to 200,000 clones, more than 75% seen once. The Seattle patients joined while their infection was active and were tracked longitudinally afterward. This chain links TRBV7-8 with TRBJ1-1; D unresolved. Sequenced input: peripheral blood. This receptor was obtained from a woman in her seventies with COVID-19, enrolled during active disease. The DNA for the CDR3 is TGTGCCAGCAGCCGAGGGCCCCGGAACACTGAAGCTTTCTTT. Translating it yields CASSRGPRNTEAFF.